The next 18 T cell receptor beta chains were all read from a single sample in a study of STAT5B mutations in CD4+ large granular lymphocyte leukemia. The assay was immunoSEQ multiplex PCR, and TCRdb's table has in-frame clones only and misses some. The top ten clones hold roughly 6.9% of a sample with approximately 30,000 clones, approximately 82% of them seen once. Sequencing was performed on CD4+ T cells from blood buffy coats. The receptors were gathered from a human donor in good health.

J is TRBJ2-3 and V is TRBV5-6; TRBD1 is a possible D gene (8 bases). Per germline, CDR1 SGHDT and CDR2 YYEEEE. This CDR3 has 16 residues. The V end was cut by 4 bases, the J end by 4 bases, with 19 bases between. The CDR3 bases are TGTGCCAGCAGCCCGGTGACAGGGGAGGGCCCAGATACGCAGTATTTT. Translated: CASSPVTGEGPDTQYF. Full variable domain (missing parts from reference TRBV5-6 and TRBJ2-3): DAGVTQSPTHLIKTRGQQVTLRCSPKSGHDTVSWYQQALGQGPQFIFQYYEEEERQRGNFPDRFSGHQFPNYSSELNVNALLLGDSALYLCASSPVTGEGPDTQYFGPGTRLTVL.

This chain joins TRBV5-6 and TRBJ1-5, with unresolved D. This CDR3 is built from 16 residues. The germline V and J ends were trimmed by 1 base and 2 bases, with 13 bases remaining between them. Germline-derived CDR1 and CDR2 are SGHDT and YYEEEE. The CDR3 spells CASSLSGRRGNQPQHF. The CDR3 DNA follows: TGTGCCAGCAGCTTGAGCGGAAGAAGGGGCAATCAGCCCCAGCATTTT.

This clone was picked up one time. The chain is built from TRBV27 and TRBJ2-7; either TRBD1 or TRBD2 may supply D (5 bases each). Germline V gives CDR1 MNHEY, CDR2 SMNVEV (reference sequence). V lost 4 bases and J lost 4, with 17 bases in between. The CDR3 spans 15 residues. CDR3 coding DNA: TGTGCCAGCAGTTCTTCCCCGGGACGGCCATACGAGCAGTACTTC. Translating it yields CASSSSPGRPYEQYF.

The chain uses TRBV15 and TRBJ1-1; 8 bases map to TRBD1. The CDR3 sequence is 14 residues long. Germline V gene sequence: CDR1 LNHNV, CDR2 YYDKDF (reference sequence). The trim removed 3 bases at V and 0 bases at J, leaving 0 bases unmatched. The CDR3 loop is CATSRDRVNTEAFF. CDR3 nucleotide sequence: TGTGCCACCAGCAGGGACAGGGTGAACACTGAAGCTTTCTTT.

This chain uses TRBV5-1 with TRBJ1-1; TRBD1 matches at 7 bases. Germline-derived CDR1 and CDR2 are SGHRS and YFSETQ. The CDR3 consists of 17 residues. Germline trimming cut 2 bases from V and 1 base from J; bases unmatched to any gene: 11. The CDR3 nucleotides are TGCGCCAGCAGCTTTAGCACAGGGGAAAAGAGGAACACTGAAGCTTTCTTT. Translating gives CASSFSTGEKRNTEAFF. Full variable domain (rest looked up from reference TRBV5-1 and TRBJ1-1): KAGVTQTPRYLIKTRGQQVTLSCSPISGHRSVSWYQQTPGQGLQFLFEYFSETQRNKGNFPGRFSGRQFSNSRSEMNVSTLELGDSALYLCASSFSTGEKRNTEAFFGQGTRLTVV.

The chain has TRBV10-3 and TRBJ2-5, with 11 nucleotides matching TRBD2. The CDR3 is made up of 16 amino acids. Germline V gives CDR1 ENHRY, CDR2 SYGVKD. J lost 5 bases, V lost 3 bases, and 8 bases had no gene match. For the CDR3, the DNA is TGTGCCATCAGTGAAGGTAGCGGGAGGGCCGTGGAGACCCAGTACTTC. This encodes CAISEGSGRAVETQYF.

The V gene is TRBV5-1, the J gene TRBJ2-2; 9 positions agree with TRBD1. This CDR3 contains 14 residues. Germline V gene lookup returns CDR1 SGHRS and CDR2 YFSETQ. The ends lost 5 bases at V and 5 bases at J; junction bases unmatched: 4. The CDR3, as DNA: TGCGCCAGCAGAGCCGGGACAGGGACCGGGGAGCTGTTTTTT. Amino acids: CASRAGTGTGELFF.

The CDR3 DNA sequence: TGTGCCAGCAGCCAGCGGGACAGGGGACCCTCCGTCTGGTACTTC. This codes for CASSQRDRGPSVWYF. The chain links TRBV5-5 to TRBJ2-7; the match to TRBD1 covers 10 bases. The V gene's germline CDR1 is SGHKS and CDR2 YYEKEE (reference sequence). This CDR3 has 15 amino acids. V was clipped by 4 bases and J by 12 bases; unmatched bases: 16.

This chain uses TRBV7-9 with TRBJ1-5; perhaps TRBD1 as D (5 bases). There are 15 residues in the CDR3. Germline V lookup: CDR1 SEHNR, CDR2 FQNEAQ (reference sequence). Between the trimmed V and J ends, which lost 5 bases and 0 bases, there was a span of 11 bases. The CDR3 bases are TGTGCCAGCAGCCTAACAGGTTCTAGCAATCAGCCCCAGCATTTT. The encoded protein is CASSLTGSSNQPQHF.

The chain uses TRBV10-3 and TRBJ2-3; 9 nucleotides match TRBD1. The length of the CDR3 is 14 residues. The V and J ends lost 8 bases and 1 base, in that order; junction bases with no gene match: 4. Germline CDR1 is ENHRY and CDR2 is SYGVKD. The CDR3 DNA reads TGTGCCATCCGCCGGGACAGGGGCACAGATACGCAGTATTTT. Its protein is CAIRRDRGTDTQYF.

This chain joins TRBV19 and TRBJ2-1; tentatively, D is TRBD1 or TRBD2 (5 bases each). V lost 6 bases, J lost 8 bases, and 23 bases lay in between. The CDR3 consists of 16 residues. Germline loops: CDR1 LNHDA, CDR2 SQIVND (reference sequence). The DNA for the CDR3 is TGTGCCAGTAGGGGGACCGAGGCTAGAAATTTCTATGAGCAGTTCTTC. It translates to CASRGTEARNFYEQFF.

Note on this clone: The junction differs from germline at one of its ends, possibly a read error. The chain combines TRBV7-7 with TRBJ2-2; 11 bases align to TRBD2. Germline loops: CDR1 SSHAT, CDR2 FNYEAQ (reference sequence). There are 16 residues in the CDR3. CDR3 nucleotide sequence: TGTGCTAGCAGCCCACTAGCGGGGGCCCCCACCGGGGAGCTGTTTTTT. Protein product: CASSPLAGAPTGELFF.

The chain employs TRBV6-6 and TRBJ1-5, with TRBD1 as a possible D gene (6 bases). The CDR3 is 15 amino acids. Deletions cut 7 bases from V and 1 base from J, with 14 bases between. The germline V gene encodes CDR1 MNHNY and CDR2 SVGAGI (reference sequence). This CDR3 reads CASTRKGESNQPQHF. The CDR3 DNA reads as TGTGCCAGCACTCGGAAGGGGGAAAGCAATCAGCCCCAGCATTTT.

The chain combines TRBV5-1 with TRBJ2-7, with 7 positions matching TRBD1. The trim removed 4 bases at V and 2 bases at J, leaving 0 bases unmatched. CDR1 SGHRS and CDR2 YFSETQ come from the germline V gene. CDR3 length: 12 residues. In DNA, the CDR3 is TGCGCCAGCAGCCAGGGGGCCTACGAGCAGTACTTC. This gives the protein CASSQGAYEQYF.

The chain uses TRBV7-2 and TRBJ2-6, with TRBD1 identical over 11 bases. J lost 2 bases, V lost 5 bases, and 8 bases had no gene match. The CDR3 runs to 18 residues. Germline assignment: CDR1 SGHTA and CDR2 FQGNSA. CDR3: CASSIQRTGGAGANVLTF. CDR3 sequence (DNA): TGTGCCAGCAGCATCCAACGGACAGGGGGCGCTGGGGCCAACGTCCTGACTTTC.

The rearrangement links TRBV19 to TRBJ2-7; no firm D call. The V gene's germline CDR1 is LNHDA and CDR2 SQIVND (reference sequence). Trimming left V 6 bases short and J 2 bases short, with 11 bases between. The length of the CDR3 is 13 residues. The CDR3 loop reads CASRGRPTYEQYF. The DNA for the CDR3 is TGTGCCAGTAGGGGTCGGCCCACCTACGAGCAGTACTTC.

The chain recombines TRBV4-1 with TRBJ1-2; D gene unclear. CDR3 length equals 12 residues. Germline lookup yields CDR1 MGHRA and CDR2 YSYEKL. V was pared by 0 bases and J by 7 bases, with 6 bases between. CDR3 loop: CASSQERRGYTF. The DNA for the CDR3 is TGCGCCAGCAGCCAAGAACGCCGTGGCTACACCTTC.

This clone was counted only a few times. J is TRBJ1-3 and V is TRBV7-2; no clear D. Trimming left V 4 bases short and J 0 bases short, with 13 bases between. Looked up from germline, CDR1 is SGHTA and CDR2 is FQGNSA. The CDR3 spans 16 residues. CDR3 in DNA: TGTGCCAGCAGCTCCCAAGGTGCGGCCTCTGGAAACACCATATATTTT. This sequence encodes CASSSQGAASGNTIYF.